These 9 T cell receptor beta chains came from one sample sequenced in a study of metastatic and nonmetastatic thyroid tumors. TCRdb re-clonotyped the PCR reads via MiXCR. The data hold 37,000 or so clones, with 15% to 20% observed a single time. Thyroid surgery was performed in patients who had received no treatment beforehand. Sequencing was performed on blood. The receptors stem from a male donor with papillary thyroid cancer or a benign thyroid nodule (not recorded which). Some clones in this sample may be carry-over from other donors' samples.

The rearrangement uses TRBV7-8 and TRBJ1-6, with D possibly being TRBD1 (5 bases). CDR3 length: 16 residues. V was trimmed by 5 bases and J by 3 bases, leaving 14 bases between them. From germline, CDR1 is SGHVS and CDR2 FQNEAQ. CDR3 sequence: CASSPEGPYYNSPLHF. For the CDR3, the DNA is TGTGCCAGCAGCCCTGAGGGACCCTACTATAATTCACCCCTCCACTTT.

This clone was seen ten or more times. The CDR3 loop reads CASSLEGYYGYTF. CDR3 in DNA: TGTGCCAGCAGCTTAGAGGGGTACTATGGCTACACCTTC. The chain joins TRBV7-2 to TRBJ1-2, with D maybe TRBD1 (5 bases). CDR1 is SGHTA and CDR2 is FQGNSA in the germline V gene. The V gene lost 1 base and the J gene lost 3 bases, with 6 bases spanning the gap. The CDR3 extends over 13 amino acids.

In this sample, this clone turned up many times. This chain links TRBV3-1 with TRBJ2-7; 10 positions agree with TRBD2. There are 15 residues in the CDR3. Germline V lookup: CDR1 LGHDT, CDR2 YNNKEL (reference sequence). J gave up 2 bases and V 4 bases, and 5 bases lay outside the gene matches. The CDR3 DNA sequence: TGTGCCAGCAGCCGCGGGACTAGCGAAACCTACGAGCAGTACTTC. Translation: CASSRGTSETYEQYF.

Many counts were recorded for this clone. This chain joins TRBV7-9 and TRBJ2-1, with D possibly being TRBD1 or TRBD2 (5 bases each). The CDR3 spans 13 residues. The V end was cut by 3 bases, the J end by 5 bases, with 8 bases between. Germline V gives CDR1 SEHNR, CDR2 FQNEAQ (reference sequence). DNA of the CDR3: TGTGCCAGCAGCTTGGGGGAGAACAATGAGCAGTTCTTC. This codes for CASSLGENNEQFF. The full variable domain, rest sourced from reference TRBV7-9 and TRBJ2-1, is DTGVSQNPRHKITKRGQNVTFRCDPISEHNRLYWYRQTLGQGPEFLTYFQNEAQLEKSRLLSDRFSAERPKGSFSTLEIQRTEQGDSAMYLCASSLGENNEQFFGPGTRLTVL.

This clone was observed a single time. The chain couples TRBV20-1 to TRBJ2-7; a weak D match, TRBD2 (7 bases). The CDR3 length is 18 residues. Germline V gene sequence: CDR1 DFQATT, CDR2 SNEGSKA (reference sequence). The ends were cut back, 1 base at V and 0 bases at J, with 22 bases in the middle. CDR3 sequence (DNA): TGCAGTGCTAGAGGGACAGAGGGTGGCGGGGGTTTCTCCTACGAGCAGTACTTC. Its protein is CSARGTEGGGGFSYEQYF.

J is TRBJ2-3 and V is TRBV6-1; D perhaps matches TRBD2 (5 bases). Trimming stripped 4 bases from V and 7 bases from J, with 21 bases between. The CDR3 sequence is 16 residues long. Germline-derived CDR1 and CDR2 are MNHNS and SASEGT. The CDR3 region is CASSVSAWGATYTQYF. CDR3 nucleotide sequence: TGTGCCAGCAGTGTTTCAGCGTGGGGAGCGACATATACGCAGTATTTT.

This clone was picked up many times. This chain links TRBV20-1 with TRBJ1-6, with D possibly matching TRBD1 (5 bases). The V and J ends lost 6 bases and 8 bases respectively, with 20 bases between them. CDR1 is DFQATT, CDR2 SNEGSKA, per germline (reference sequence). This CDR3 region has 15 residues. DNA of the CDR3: TGCAGTGCCCTAGAGTGGGGGTCTGGTTATTCACCCCTCCACTTT. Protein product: CSALEWGSGYSPLHF.

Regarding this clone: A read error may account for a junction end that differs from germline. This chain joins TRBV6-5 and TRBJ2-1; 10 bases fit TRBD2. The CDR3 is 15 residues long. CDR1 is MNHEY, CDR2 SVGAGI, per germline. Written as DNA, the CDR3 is TGTGCCAGCAGTGACTCGGTAGCGGGAGGTAGTGAGCAGTTCTTC. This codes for CASSDSVAGGSEQFF.

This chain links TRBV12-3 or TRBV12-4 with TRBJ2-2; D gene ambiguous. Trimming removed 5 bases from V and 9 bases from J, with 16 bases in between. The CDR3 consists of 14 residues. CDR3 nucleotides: TGTGCCAGCAGTCTTTCCGAGGTTACCTGGGAGCTGTTTTTT. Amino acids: CASSLSEVTWELFF.